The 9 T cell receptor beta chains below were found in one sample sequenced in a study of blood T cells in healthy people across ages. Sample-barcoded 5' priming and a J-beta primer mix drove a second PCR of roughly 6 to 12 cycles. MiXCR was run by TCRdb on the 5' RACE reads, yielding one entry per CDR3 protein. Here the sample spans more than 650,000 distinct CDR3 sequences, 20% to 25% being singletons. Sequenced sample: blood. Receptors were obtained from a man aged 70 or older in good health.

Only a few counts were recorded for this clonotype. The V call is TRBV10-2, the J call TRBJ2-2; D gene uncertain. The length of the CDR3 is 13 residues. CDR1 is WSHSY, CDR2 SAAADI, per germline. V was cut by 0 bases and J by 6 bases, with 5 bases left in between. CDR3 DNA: TGCGCCAGCAGTGAGTCTTCCCCCGGGGAGCTGTTTTTT. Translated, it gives CASSESSPGELFF.

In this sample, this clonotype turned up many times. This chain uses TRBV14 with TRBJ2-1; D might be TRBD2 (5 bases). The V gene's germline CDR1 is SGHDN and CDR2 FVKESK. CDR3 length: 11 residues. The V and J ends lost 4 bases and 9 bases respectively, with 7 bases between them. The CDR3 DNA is TGTGCCAGCAGCCCTGGGAGTGAGCAGTTCTTC. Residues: CASSPGSEQFF. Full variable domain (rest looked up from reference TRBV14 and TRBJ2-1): EAGVTQFPSHSVIEKGQTVTLRCDPISGHDNLYWYRRVMGKEIKFLLHFVKESKQDESGMPNNRFLAERTGGTYSTLKVQPAELEDSGVYFCASSPGSEQFFGPGTRLTVL.

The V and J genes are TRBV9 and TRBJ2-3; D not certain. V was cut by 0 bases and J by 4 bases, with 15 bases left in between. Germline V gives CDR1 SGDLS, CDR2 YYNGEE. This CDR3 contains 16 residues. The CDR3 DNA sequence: TGTGCCAGCAGCGTAGGGACCAACATCCAGGCAGATACGCAGTATTTT. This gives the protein CASSVGTNIQADTQYF.

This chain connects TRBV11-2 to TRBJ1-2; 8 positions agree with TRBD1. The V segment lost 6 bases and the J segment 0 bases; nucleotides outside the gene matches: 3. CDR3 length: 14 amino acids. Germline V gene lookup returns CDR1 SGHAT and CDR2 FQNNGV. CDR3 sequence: CASRSDRANYGYTF. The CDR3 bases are TGTGCCAGCAGATCGGACAGGGCTAACTATGGCTACACCTTC.

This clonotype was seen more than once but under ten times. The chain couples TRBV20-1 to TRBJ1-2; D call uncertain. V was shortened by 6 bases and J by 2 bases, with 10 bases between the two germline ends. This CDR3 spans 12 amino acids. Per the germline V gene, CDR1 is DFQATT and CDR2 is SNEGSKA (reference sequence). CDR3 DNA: TGCAGTGCAGGGTCAGCCAACTATGGCTACACCTTC. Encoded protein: CSAGSANYGYTF.

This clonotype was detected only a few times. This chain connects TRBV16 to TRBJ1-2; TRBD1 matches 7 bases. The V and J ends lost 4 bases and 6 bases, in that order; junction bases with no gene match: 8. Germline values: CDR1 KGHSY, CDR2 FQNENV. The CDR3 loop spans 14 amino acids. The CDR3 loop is CASSPRQGVDGYTF. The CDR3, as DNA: TGTGCCAGCAGCCCCCGACAGGGAGTGGATGGCTACACCTTC.

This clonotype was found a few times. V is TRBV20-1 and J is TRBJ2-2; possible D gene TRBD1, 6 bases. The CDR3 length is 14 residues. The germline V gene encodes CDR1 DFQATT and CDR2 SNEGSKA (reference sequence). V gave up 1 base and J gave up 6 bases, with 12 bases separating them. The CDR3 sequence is CSARASAGAGELFF. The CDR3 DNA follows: TGCAGTGCTAGAGCCTCAGCAGGGGCCGGGGAGCTGTTTTTT.

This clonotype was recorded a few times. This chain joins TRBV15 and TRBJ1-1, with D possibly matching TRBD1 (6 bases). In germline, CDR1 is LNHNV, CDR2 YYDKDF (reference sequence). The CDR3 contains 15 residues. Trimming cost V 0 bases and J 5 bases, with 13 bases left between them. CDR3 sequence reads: CATSRDRGVVTEAFF. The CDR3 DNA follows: TGTGCCACCAGCAGAGATAGGGGGGTAGTGACTGAAGCTTTCTTT.

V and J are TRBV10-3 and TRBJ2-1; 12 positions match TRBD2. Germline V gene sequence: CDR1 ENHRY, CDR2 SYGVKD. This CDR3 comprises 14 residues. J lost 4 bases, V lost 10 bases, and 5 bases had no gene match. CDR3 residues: CATALAGGYNEQFF. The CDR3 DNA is TGTGCCACCGCACTAGCGGGAGGATACAATGAGCAGTTCTTC.